This T cell receptor beta chain was recovered during a study of type 1 and type 2 diabetes patients. Background on the study: Magnetic bead positive selection isolated CD4+ or CD8+ T cells from PBMCs. Study outcomes and limitations: Type 2 diabetes and control samples shared highly correlated V and J usage, averaging approximately 0.97. Type 2 diabetes patients had few highly-expanded CD4+ clones, median one. Some HECs seen only in T1D might also appear in more T2D or control samples.

PCR was run on genomic DNA. The TCR beta CDR3 region was amplified using 30 forward and 13 reverse primers. TCRdb redid the calling of the multiplex PCR reads with MiXCR, one entry per CDR3 protein. The table shows approximately 260,000 distinct CDR3 sequences, with over 45% occurring only once. With respect to this clonotype: What it binds is unknown.

This receptor was taken from a man aged 18 to 35 with type 2 diabetes. Specimen: peripheral blood mononuclear cells (PBMCs).

The chain's CDR3 is CASSLGPRLGELFF. Written as DNA, the CDR3 is TGTGCCAGCAGCTTGGGACCTAGACTCGGGGAGCTGTTTTTT. The chain combines TRBV7-3 with TRBJ2-2; D might be TRBD1 or TRBD2, each matching 5 bases. The V end was cut by 3 bases, the J end by 7 bases, with 12 bases between. CDR1 is SGHTA, CDR2 FQGTGA, per germline. CDR3 length: 14 residues.